Listed below are T cell receptor beta chains from one sample, sequenced in a study of vaccination effects on CD4 cells after COVID-19. Profiling relied on immunoSEQ multiplex PCR, and the TCRdb table lists in-frame clones only, not all of them. The sample includes about 79,000 clones, 60% to 80% seen only once; the top ten take roughly 1.8%. The antigens for these receptors are not known. Sequencing used CD4+ T cells from PBMCs cultured with HCoV-229E spike peptides, obtained before COVID-19 vaccination. The receptor source for this set is a human donor who received a COVID-19 vaccine. Both conserved end residues are part of each CDR3. The order of the fields is V gene, J gene, clone size, D gene, CDR3 protein, CDR3 DNA. The D gene is left open where the match is weak. Only some rows state a clone size, as once, few, many or a class for expanded clones.

v_call: TRBV2; j_call: TRBJ1-1; clone_size: few; d_call: NA; cdr3_aa: CASTGERTEAFF; cdr3_nt: TGTGCCAGCACTGGGGAGCGAACTGAAGCTTTCTTT
v_call: TRBV5-1; j_call: TRBJ1-3; clone_size: NA; d_call: NA; cdr3_aa: CASSLTWGFGNTIYF; cdr3_nt: TGCGCCAGCAGCTTGACATGGGGCTTTGGAAACACCATATATTTT
v_call: TRBV9; j_call: TRBJ1-6; clone_size: NA; d_call: TRBD1; cdr3_aa: CASSADRAYNSPLHF; cdr3_nt: TGTGCCAGCAGCGCGGACAGGGCGTATAATTCACCCCTCCACTTT
v_call: TRBV18; j_call: TRBJ2-1; clone_size: NA; d_call: TRBD1; cdr3_aa: CASSHDRVGEQFF; cdr3_nt: TGTGCCAGCTCACACGACAGGGTCGGTGAGCAGTTCTTC
v_call: TRBV6-2/TRBV6-3; j_call: TRBJ1-1; clone_size: few; d_call: NA; cdr3_aa: CASSGRRTMNTEAFF; cdr3_nt: TGTGCCAGCAGTGGGAGAAGGACGATGAACACTGAAGCTTTCTTT
v_call: TRBV5-1; j_call: TRBJ1-6; clone_size: NA; d_call: NA; cdr3_aa: CASSLGGSSYNSPLHF; cdr3_nt: TGCGCCAGCAGCTTGGGGGGGAGCTCCTATAATTCACCCCTCCACTTT
v_call: TRBV10-2; j_call: TRBJ1-4; clone_size: few; d_call: NA; cdr3_aa: CASNKGRDEKLFF; cdr3_nt: TGCGCCAGCAATAAGGGGAGAGATGAAAAACTGTTTTTT
v_call: TRBV11-2; j_call: TRBJ2-4; clone_size: NA; d_call: NA; cdr3_aa: CASSPRAGLAKNIQYF; cdr3_nt: TGTGCCAGCAGCCCCAGGGCAGGGCTGGCCAAAAACATTCAGTACTTC
v_call: TRBV24-1; j_call: TRBJ2-2; clone_size: NA; d_call: TRBD1; cdr3_aa: CATSLGGISNTGELFF; cdr3_nt: TGTGCCACCAGTTTAGGGGGCATTTCGAACACCGGGGAGCTGTTTTTT
v_call: TRBV24-1; j_call: TRBJ1-5; clone_size: once; d_call: TRBD1; cdr3_aa: CATQGAQAGQPQHF; cdr3_nt: TGTGCCACCCAGGGGGCGCAGGCCGGTCAGCCCCAGCATTTT
v_call: TRBV5-8; j_call: TRBJ1-1; clone_size: NA; d_call: NA; cdr3_aa: CASSLGIGVNTEAFF; cdr3_nt: TGTGCCAGCAGCTTGGGTATCGGGGTGAACACTGAAGCTTTCTTT
v_call: TRBV4-3; j_call: TRBJ2-2; clone_size: once; d_call: NA; cdr3_aa: CASSLLSNTGELFF; cdr3_nt: TGCGCCAGCAGCCTCCTTAGTAACACCGGGGAGCTGTTTTTT
v_call: TRBV5-6; j_call: TRBJ2-5; clone_size: NA; d_call: NA; cdr3_aa: CASSLGVQETQYF; cdr3_nt: TGTGCCAGCAGCTTGGGGGTACAAGAGACCCAGTACTTC
v_call: TRBV6-5; j_call: TRBJ2-2; clone_size: NA; d_call: NA; cdr3_aa: CASRPPRAGELFF; cdr3_nt: TGTGCCAGCAGGCCGCCGCGGGCCGGGGAGCTGTTTTTT
v_call: TRBV2; j_call: TRBJ1-2; clone_size: NA; d_call: NA; cdr3_aa: CASMLDFGYTF; cdr3_nt: TGTGCCAGCATGCTAGACTTTGGCTACACCTTC
v_call: TRBV29-1; j_call: TRBJ2-1; clone_size: NA; d_call: NA; cdr3_aa: CSATKVNREGDNEQFF; cdr3_nt: TGCAGCGCTACTAAAGTTAACAGGGAGGGGGACAATGAGCAGTTCTTC
v_call: TRBV25-1; j_call: TRBJ2-1; clone_size: NA; d_call: TRBD1; cdr3_aa: CASSVQGAPWNEQFF; cdr3_nt: TGTGCCAGCAGTGTTCAGGGGGCCCCTTGGAATGAGCAGTTCTTC
v_call: TRBV6-6; j_call: TRBJ2-5; clone_size: NA; d_call: TRBD2; cdr3_aa: CASSWLAGGGETQYF; cdr3_nt: TGTGCCAGCAGTTGGCTAGCGGGGGGAGGGGAGACCCAGTACTTC
v_call: TRBV25-1; j_call: TRBJ1-4; clone_size: once; d_call: TRBD1; cdr3_aa: CASSDRTGGGEKLFF; cdr3_nt: TGTGCCAGCAGTGATCGCACAGGGGGCGGGGAAAAACTGTTTTTT
v_call: TRBV7-8; j_call: TRBJ1-1; clone_size: NA; d_call: NA; cdr3_aa: CASSFVLGDTEAFF; cdr3_nt: TGTGCCAGCAGCTTCGTTCTAGGGGACACTGAAGCTTTCTTT
v_call: TRBV18; j_call: TRBJ1-5; clone_size: NA; d_call: NA; cdr3_aa: CASSPGRDQPQHF; cdr3_nt: TGTGCCAGCTCTCCGGGACGGGATCAGCCCCAGCATTTT
v_call: TRBV6-5; j_call: TRBJ1-2; clone_size: NA; d_call: TRBD1; cdr3_aa: CASSRGDSYGYTF; cdr3_nt: TGTGCCAGCAGTAGGGGGGACAGCTATGGCTACACCTTC
v_call: TRBV24-1; j_call: TRBJ2-2; clone_size: few; d_call: NA; cdr3_aa: CATSVGQPTGELFF; cdr3_nt: TGTGCCACCAGTGTGGGGCAGCCCACCGGGGAGCTGTTTTTT
v_call: TRBV10-3; j_call: TRBJ2-2; clone_size: once; d_call: NA; cdr3_aa: CAISESGGPGELFF; cdr3_nt: TGTGCCATCAGTGAGTCAGGGGGTCCCGGGGAGCTGTTTTTT
v_call: TRBV4-1; j_call: TRBJ2-5; clone_size: few; d_call: NA; cdr3_aa: CASSQGGHLKETQYF; cdr3_nt: TGCGCCAGCAGCCAAGGAGGACACCTAAAAGAGACCCAGTACTTC
v_call: TRBV5-1; j_call: TRBJ1-4; clone_size: NA; d_call: NA; cdr3_aa: CASSPGIDKSHISEKLFF; cdr3_nt: TGCGCCAGCAGCCCTGGGATAGACAAATCTCACATCAGCGAAAAACTGTTTTTT
v_call: TRBV19; j_call: TRBJ2-3; clone_size: NA; d_call: NA; cdr3_aa: CASSKGEGPSTDTQYF; cdr3_nt: TGTGCCAGTAGTAAGGGGGAGGGGCCTAGCACAGATACGCAGTATTTT
v_call: TRBV27; j_call: TRBJ2-1; clone_size: NA; d_call: NA; cdr3_aa: CASSFIRGVGNEQFF; cdr3_nt: TGTGCCAGCAGTTTTATCAGGGGGGTGGGCAATGAGCAGTTCTTC
v_call: TRBV28; j_call: TRBJ2-2; clone_size: NA; d_call: NA; cdr3_aa: CASSSSVGELFF; cdr3_nt: TGTGCCAGCAGTTCCTCGGTCGGGGAGCTGTTTTTT
v_call: TRBV27; j_call: TRBJ2-3; clone_size: NA; d_call: NA; cdr3_aa: CASSEVGWVPDTQYF; cdr3_nt: TGTGCCAGCAGCGAAGTAGGGTGGGTCCCAGATACGCAGTATTTT
v_call: TRBV29-1; j_call: TRBJ2-1; clone_size: NA; d_call: NA; cdr3_aa: CSVESVLNEQFF; cdr3_nt: TGCAGCGTTGAATCAGTACTCAATGAGCAGTTCTTC
v_call: TRBV30; j_call: TRBJ1-1; clone_size: NA; d_call: NA; cdr3_aa: CAWSGLIQGHENTEAFF; cdr3_nt: TGTGCCTGGAGTGGTTTAATACAGGGACATGAGAACACTGAAGCTTTCTTT
v_call: TRBV4-2; j_call: TRBJ1-5; clone_size: NA; d_call: NA; cdr3_aa: CASSHSLGGNQPQHF; cdr3_nt: TGTGCCAGCAGCCATAGTTTAGGGGGAAATCAGCCCCAGCATTTT
v_call: TRBV14; j_call: TRBJ1-1; clone_size: NA; d_call: NA; cdr3_aa: CASSPSRGFLPPRTEAFF; cdr3_nt: TGTGCCAGCAGCCCCTCTCGGGGGTTCCTACCCCCGCGGACTGAAGCTTTCTTT
v_call: TRBV5-1; j_call: TRBJ1-2; clone_size: few; d_call: TRBD1; cdr3_aa: CASSLTGGGRTNYGYTF; cdr3_nt: TGCGCCAGCAGCTTGACAGGGGGCGGACGTACTAACTATGGCTACACCTTC
v_call: TRBV5-1; j_call: TRBJ2-3; clone_size: NA; d_call: NA; cdr3_aa: CASSLSVSFTDTQYF; cdr3_nt: TGCGCCAGCAGCTTGAGTGTCAGCTTCACAGATACGCAGTATTTT
v_call: TRBV7-9; j_call: TRBJ2-1; clone_size: many; d_call: NA; cdr3_aa: CASSGRGGELSYNEQFF; cdr3_nt: TGTGCCAGCAGCGGCAGGGGGGGGGAACTCTCCTACAATGAGCAGTTCTTC
v_call: TRBV24-1; j_call: TRBJ2-3; clone_size: NA; d_call: NA; cdr3_aa: CATSSYKVTDTQYF; cdr3_nt: TGTGCCACCAGTTCCTACAAAGTCACAGATACGCAGTATTTT
v_call: TRBV18; j_call: TRBJ2-2; clone_size: NA; d_call: NA; cdr3_aa: CASSPLPGELFF; cdr3_nt: TGTGCCAGCTCACCCCTCCCCGGGGAGCTGTTTTTT
v_call: TRBV24-1; j_call: TRBJ2-3; clone_size: NA; d_call: NA; cdr3_aa: CATGSPYFTDTQYF; cdr3_nt: TGTGCCACCGGCTCCCCATACTTCACAGATACGCAGTATTTT
v_call: TRBV4-2; j_call: TRBJ1-4; clone_size: once; d_call: NA; cdr3_aa: CASSQRGGTNEKLFF; cdr3_nt: TGTGCCAGCAGCCAACGAGGGGGGACTAATGAAAAACTGTTTTTT
v_call: TRBV18; j_call: TRBJ2-2; clone_size: NA; d_call: NA; cdr3_aa: CASSPLGELFF; cdr3_nt: TGTGCCAGCTCACCACTCGGGGAGCTGTTTTTT
v_call: TRBV6-6; j_call: TRBJ1-2; clone_size: NA; d_call: TRBD1; cdr3_aa: CASSYIADRGWNGYTF; cdr3_nt: TGTGCCAGCAGTTACATTGCCGACAGGGGGTGGAATGGCTACACCTTC
v_call: TRBV12-3/TRBV12-4; j_call: TRBJ1-1; clone_size: NA; d_call: NA; cdr3_aa: CASKGGAEAFF; cdr3_nt: TGTGCCAGCAAGGGGGGTGCTGAAGCTTTCTTT
v_call: TRBV5-5; j_call: TRBJ2-1; clone_size: NA; d_call: TRBD2; cdr3_aa: CASRLGLAGGRVSEQFF; cdr3_nt: TGTGCCAGCAGATTGGGACTAGCGGGGGGTAGGGTCAGTGAGCAGTTCTTC
v_call: TRBV9; j_call: TRBJ2-2; clone_size: NA; d_call: TRBD1; cdr3_aa: CASSGSGQINTGELFF; cdr3_nt: TGTGCCAGCAGCGGTTCGGGACAGATTAACACCGGGGAGCTGTTTTTT
v_call: TRBV18; j_call: TRBJ2-2; clone_size: NA; d_call: NA; cdr3_aa: CASSPRKAGPPTGELFF; cdr3_nt: TGTGCCAGCTCACCCAGGAAAGCAGGGCCCCCCACCGGGGAGCTGTTTTTT
v_call: TRBV5-1; j_call: TRBJ2-3; clone_size: NA; d_call: NA; cdr3_aa: CASSLVSGVYTDTQYF; cdr3_nt: TGCGCCAGCAGCTTGGTGTCAGGGGTTTACACAGATACGCAGTATTTT